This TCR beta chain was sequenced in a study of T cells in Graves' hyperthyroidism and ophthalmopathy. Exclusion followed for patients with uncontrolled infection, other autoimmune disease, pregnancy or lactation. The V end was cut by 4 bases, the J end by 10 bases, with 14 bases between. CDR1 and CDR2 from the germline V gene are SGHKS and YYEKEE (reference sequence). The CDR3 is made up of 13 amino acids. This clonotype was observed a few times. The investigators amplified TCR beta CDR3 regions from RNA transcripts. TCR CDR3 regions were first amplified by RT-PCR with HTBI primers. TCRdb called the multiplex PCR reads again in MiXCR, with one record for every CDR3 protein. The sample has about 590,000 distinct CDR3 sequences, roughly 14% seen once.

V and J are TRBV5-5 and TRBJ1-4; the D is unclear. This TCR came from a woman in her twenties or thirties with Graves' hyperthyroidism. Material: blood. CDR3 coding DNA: TGTGCCAGCAGCACTAATAGGATTGGAAAACTGTTTTTT. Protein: CASSTNRIGKLFF.